Shown below are 6 T cell receptor beta chains from a single sample sequenced in a study of T cell repertoires in aging, cancer and after chemotherapy (dated by TCRdb to between 2017 and 2020). Instead of sorted cells or RNA, genomic DNA extracted from peripheral blood served as the source for amplifying TCR beta rearrangements. The sequencer was an Illumina MiSeq. Multiplex touch-down PCR with a mixed TRB-A/B primer pool was used to amplify rearranged TRB sequences covering the V, D and J segments. The public reads were reprocessed in TCRdb via fastp at Q25 and MiXCR, keeping in-frame beta chains. Here each entry gathers all rows of one CDR3 protein and keeps the most common genes and DNA. In this sample the table shows 1,500 or so distinct CDR3 sequences, 20% to 25% of which occur a single time. Jointly, the top ten make up approximately 27% of the sample. Sequencing used blood. These TCRs come from a human donor with a solid tumor.

This chain connects TRBV2 to TRBJ2-5; D ambiguous. V gave up 5 bases and J gave up 2 bases, with 9 bases separating them. This CDR3 contains 13 residues. The germline gives CDR1 SNHLY, CDR2 FYNNEI. CDR3 bases: TGTGCCAGCAGTTATTATATGCAAGAGACCCAGTACTTC. This translates into CASSYYMQETQYF.

By share of the sample, this clonotype is medium-sized. V usage is TRBV19 and J usage is TRBJ1-1; a possible D gene is TRBD1 (6 bases). From germline, CDR1 is LNHDA and CDR2 SQIVND (reference sequence). Trimming shortened V by 6 bases and J by 7 bases, and 30 bases separated the two germline ends. CDR3 length: 18 residues. CDR3 sequence reads: CASSPTGQSGGMKIEAFF. As DNA, the CDR3 is TGTGCCAGTAGCCCTACGGGGCAGTCGGGGGGCATGAAAATTGAAGCTTTCTTT.

The J gene is TRBJ1-2, the V gene TRBV20-1, with 7 bases fitting TRBD1. This CDR3 comprises 15 residues. J gave up 7 bases and V 5 bases, and 16 bases lay outside the gene matches. From germline, CDR1 is DFQATT and CDR2 SNEGSKA (reference sequence). CDR3 residues: CSAPQPTGTVGGYTF. For the CDR3, the DNA is TGCAGTGCTCCCCAACCGACCGGGACAGTTGGTGGCTACACCTTC.

There are a few counts of this clonotype. The V gene is TRBV7-9, the J gene TRBJ1-2; unclear D gene. From germline, CDR1 is SEHNR and CDR2 FQNEAQ (reference sequence). With 5 bases removed from V and 2 bases from J, the gap between germline ends came to 9 bases. This CDR3 is built from 13 residues. This chain's CDR3 is CASSRSLNYGYTF. The CDR3 DNA reads TGTGCCAGCAGCCGGTCCCTAAACTATGGCTACACCTTC.

By share, this clonotype counts as large. This sequence joins TRBV11-3 and TRBJ2-5; 7 nucleotides match TRBD2. V dropped 4 bases and J dropped 4; count of bases not matched to a gene: 3. The CDR3 runs to 13 residues. Per the germline V gene, CDR1 is SGHNT and CDR2 is YENEEA. The DNA of the CDR3 is TGTGCCAGCAGCTGGGGGGGGGGAGAGACCCAGTACTTC. As protein: CASSWGGGETQYF.

The chain combines TRBV28 with TRBJ2-4; D tentatively reads TRBD1 or TRBD2 (5 bases each). Germline V lookup: CDR1 MDHEN, CDR2 SYDVKM. The ends were cut back, 5 bases at V and 6 bases at J, with 17 bases in the middle. This CDR3 comprises 15 residues. Written as DNA, the CDR3 is TGTGCCAGCAGTAACCTCCGTCAGGGAGCAAACATTCAGTACTTC. Amino acids: CASSNLRQGANIQYF.